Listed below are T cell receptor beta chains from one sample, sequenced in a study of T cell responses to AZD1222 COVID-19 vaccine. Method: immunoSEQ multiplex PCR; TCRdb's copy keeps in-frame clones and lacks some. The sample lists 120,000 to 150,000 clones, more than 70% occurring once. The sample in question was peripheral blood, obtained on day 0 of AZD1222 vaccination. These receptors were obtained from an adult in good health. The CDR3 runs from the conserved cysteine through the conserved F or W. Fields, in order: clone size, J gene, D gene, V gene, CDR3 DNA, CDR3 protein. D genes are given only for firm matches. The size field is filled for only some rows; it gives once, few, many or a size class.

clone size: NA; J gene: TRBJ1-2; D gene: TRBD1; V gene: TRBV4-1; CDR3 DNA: TGCGCCAGCAGCCAAGATGGGGACAGCTATGGCTACACCTTC; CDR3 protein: CASSQDGDSYGYTF
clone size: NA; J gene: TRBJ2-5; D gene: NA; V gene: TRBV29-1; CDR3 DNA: TGCAGCGTATCCAGTCCGGGGCTTCAAGAGACCCAGTACTTC; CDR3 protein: CSVSSPGLQETQYF
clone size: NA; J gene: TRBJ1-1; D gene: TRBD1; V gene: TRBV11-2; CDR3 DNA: TGTGCCAGCAACCCTCGGGCAGGGGGCTCTGAAGCTTTCTTT; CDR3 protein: CASNPRAGGSEAFF
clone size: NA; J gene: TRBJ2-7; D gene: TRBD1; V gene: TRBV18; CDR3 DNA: TGTGCCAGCTCCTCACAGGGGTCTCGGTACGAGCAGTACTTC; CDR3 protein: CASSSQGSRYEQYF
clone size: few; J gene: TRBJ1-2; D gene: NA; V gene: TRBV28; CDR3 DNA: TGTGCCAGCACCATCGGACAACCCTTAGGCTACACCTTC; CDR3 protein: CASTIGQPLGYTF
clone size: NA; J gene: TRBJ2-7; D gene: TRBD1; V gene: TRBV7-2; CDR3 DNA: TGTGCCAGCAGCTTAGGGACAGGAGGTTTCAACGAGCAGTACTTC; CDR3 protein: CASSLGTGGFNEQYF
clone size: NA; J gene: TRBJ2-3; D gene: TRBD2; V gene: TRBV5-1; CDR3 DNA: TGCGCCAGCAGCTTGGCCCCTAGCGGGGTTTCTAGCACAGATACGCAGTATTTT; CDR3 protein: CASSLAPSGVSSTDTQYF
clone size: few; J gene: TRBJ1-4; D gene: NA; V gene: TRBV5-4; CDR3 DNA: TGTGCCAGCAGCTCGACACAGGGTTTAGGGGAAAAACTGTTTTTT; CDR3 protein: CASSSTQGLGEKLFF
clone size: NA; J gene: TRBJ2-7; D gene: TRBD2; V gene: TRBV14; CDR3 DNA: TGTGCCAGCAGCCGCCGGACTAGCGGAACCTACGAGCAGTACTTC; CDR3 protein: CASSRRTSGTYEQYF
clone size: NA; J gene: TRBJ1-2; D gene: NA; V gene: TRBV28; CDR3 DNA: TGTGCCAGCGGCCAGGTCGGGGGCTACACCTTC; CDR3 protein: CASGQVGGYTF
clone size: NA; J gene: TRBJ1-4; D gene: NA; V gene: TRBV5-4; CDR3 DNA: TGTGCCAGCAGCTTGGGGAGGGGGACTGAAAAACTGTTTTTT; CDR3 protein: CASSLGRGTEKLFF
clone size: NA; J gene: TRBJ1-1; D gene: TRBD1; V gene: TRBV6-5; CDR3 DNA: TGTGCCAGCAGTTATGGACAGGGGGTCACTGAAGCTTTCTTT; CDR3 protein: CASSYGQGVTEAFF
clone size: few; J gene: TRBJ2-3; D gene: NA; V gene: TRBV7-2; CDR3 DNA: TGTGCCAGCAGCCCCCAGGGGCGGGGTATCACAGATACGCAGTATTTT; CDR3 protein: CASSPQGRGITDTQYF
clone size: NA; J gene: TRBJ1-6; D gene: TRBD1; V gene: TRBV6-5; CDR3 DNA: TGTGCCAGCAGTTTCAGGGGGCTCGGGTCACCCCTCCACTTT; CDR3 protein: CASSFRGLGSPLHF
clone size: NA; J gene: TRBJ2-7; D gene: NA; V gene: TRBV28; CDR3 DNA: TGTGCCAGCAGTGCCCCGACAGGGAGGGGTTCCTACGAGCAGTACTTC; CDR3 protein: CASSAPTGRGSYEQYF
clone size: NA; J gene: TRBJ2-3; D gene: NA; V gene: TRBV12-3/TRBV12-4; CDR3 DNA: TGTGCCAGCAGTTTGCACACTTCAGATACGCAGTATTTT; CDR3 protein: CASSLHTSDTQYF
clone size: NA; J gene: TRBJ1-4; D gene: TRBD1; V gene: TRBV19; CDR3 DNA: TGTGCCAGTAGCTCCGGGACAGTGAATGAAAAACTGTTTTTT; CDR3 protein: CASSSGTVNEKLFF
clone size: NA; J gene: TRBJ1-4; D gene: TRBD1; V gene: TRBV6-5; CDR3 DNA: TGTGCCAGCAGTTCGGACAGGGCTAATGAAAAACTGTTTTTT; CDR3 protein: CASSSDRANEKLFF
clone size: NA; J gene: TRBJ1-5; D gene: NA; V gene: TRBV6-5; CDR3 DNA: TGTGCCAGCAGTTACTCGGGGCTCATGAATCAGCCCCAGCATTTT; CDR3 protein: CASSYSGLMNQPQHF
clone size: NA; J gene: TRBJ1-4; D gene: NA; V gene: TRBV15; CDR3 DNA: TGTGCCACCAGCAGAGACAGGGGTTTCAATGAAAAACTGTTTTTT; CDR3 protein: CATSRDRGFNEKLFF
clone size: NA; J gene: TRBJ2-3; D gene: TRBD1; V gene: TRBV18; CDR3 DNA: TGTGCCAGCTCACCAGGGAGACAGGGGACCCCGACAGATACGCAGTATTTT; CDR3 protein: CASSPGRQGTPTDTQYF